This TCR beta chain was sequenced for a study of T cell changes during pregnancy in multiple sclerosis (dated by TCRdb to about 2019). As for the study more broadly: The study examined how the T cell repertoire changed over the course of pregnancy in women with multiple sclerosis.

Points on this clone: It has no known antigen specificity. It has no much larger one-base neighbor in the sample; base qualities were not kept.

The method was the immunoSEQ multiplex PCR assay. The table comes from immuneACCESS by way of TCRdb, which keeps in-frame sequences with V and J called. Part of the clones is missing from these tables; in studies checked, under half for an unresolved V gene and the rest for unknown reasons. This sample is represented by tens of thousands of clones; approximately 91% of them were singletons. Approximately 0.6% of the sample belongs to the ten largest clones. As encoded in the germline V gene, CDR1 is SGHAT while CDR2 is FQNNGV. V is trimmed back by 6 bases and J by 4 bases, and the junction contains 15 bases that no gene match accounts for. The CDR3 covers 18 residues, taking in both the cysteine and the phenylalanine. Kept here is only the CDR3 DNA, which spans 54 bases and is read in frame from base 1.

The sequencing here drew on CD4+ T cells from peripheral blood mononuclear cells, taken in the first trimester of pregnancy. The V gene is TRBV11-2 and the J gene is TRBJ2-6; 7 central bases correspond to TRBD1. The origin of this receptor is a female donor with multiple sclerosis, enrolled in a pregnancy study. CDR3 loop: CASRTLVSRQGGANVLTF. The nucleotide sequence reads TGTGCCAGCAGGACGCTTGTATCCCGACAGGGAGGGGCCAACGTCCTGACTTTC.